This T cell receptor beta chain derives from a study of blood T cells in healthy people across ages. Findings and caveats of the study: Both naive CD4+ cell counts and diversity were greater in long-lived donors than in aged donors.

To note about this clonotype: The antigen is unknown.

Germline trimming cut 5 bases from V and 2 bases from J; bases unmatched to any gene: 10. Germline values: CDR1 SGHVS, CDR2 FNYEAQ. This CDR3 contains 17 residues. For the second PCR, which ran for roughly 7 to 11 cycles, a sample-barcoded 5' primer and a J-beta primer mix were used. There were at least 2.5 million CDR3-containing paired-end reads obtained from each sample. TCRdb reprocessed the 5' RACE reads with MiXCR, giving one entry per CDR3 protein. The sample has some 800,000 distinct CDR3 sequences; under 45% are singletons. The sequencing sample was made of blood. J is TRBJ2-1 and V is TRBV7-6, with TRBD1 matching over 9 bases. The receptor comes from a man between 60 and 70 years old in good health. CDR3 nucleotides: TGTGCCAGCAGCCCCGGGACAGGGCTACTAGCCTACAATGAGCAGTTCTTC. It specifies CASSPGTGLLAYNEQFF.